These T cell receptor beta chains were read from a single sample in a study of CXCR3-negative and CXCR3-positive naive CD8 T cells. TCRdb processed the 5' RACE reads again and assigns one entry to each CDR3 protein, with no DNA. This repertoire includes 100,000 to 150,000 distinct CDR3 sequences. The sequenced sample consisted of naive CXCR3- CD8+ T cells from blood. The source is a human donor in good health. Some clones in this sample may be carry-over from other donors' samples. Each CDR3 is given with its conserved first and last residue.

TRBV6-5	TRBJ1-5	CASRTGPSNQPQHF
TRBV4-1	TRBJ2-7	CASSQVTGGAYEQYF
TRBV7-9	TRBJ2-3	CASSPSEGGNTDTQYF
TRBV15	TRBJ1-1	CATSRDRENTEAFF
TRBV29-1	TRBJ2-7	CSVLGVGGYEQYF
TRBV3-1	TRBJ2-7	CASSQPTSGFFEQYF
TRBV7-3	TRBJ2-2	CASSLGGGPLDTGELFF
TRBV7-6	TRBJ2-7	CASSAGHVTSYVDQYF
TRBV30	TRBJ2-1	CAWRIIKSSYNEQFF
TRBV19	TRBJ2-4	CASSIISPQSAKNIQYF
TRBV6-2/TRBV6-3	TRBJ2-7	CASSYDLAGAVGSYEEYF
TRBV5-1	TRBJ2-7	CASSLNGPDEQYF
TRBV7-9	TRBJ2-7	CASSSTGSEQYF
TRBV5-1	TRBJ1-2	CASSVQGAPNYGYTF
TRBV5-1	TRBJ2-7	CASSLFSYEQYF
TRBV4-1	TRBJ2-2	CASSVRTSGGYTGELFF
TRBV9	TRBJ2-1	CASSGFRDRDYNEQFF
TRBV6-6	TRBJ2-3	CASSYSWDTQYF
TRBV28	TRBJ2-3	CASTSGGTQYF
TRBV19	TRBJ2-7	CASTPARREAYEQYF
TRBV7-8	TRBJ2-1	CASSLESGLAGYNEQFF
TRBV7-9	TRBJ2-5	CASSPSRTGGGETQYF
TRBV4-1	TRBJ1-1	CASSLRQGFTEAFF